This is a list of T cell receptor beta chains from one sample in a study of beta chain features in type 1 diabetes. Sequencing was performed with immunoSEQ multiplex PCR; in TCRdb, only in-frame clones are kept and a portion is missing. Here the sample spans some 150,000 clones, roughly 9% being singletons. The sequencing sample was made of central memory CD4+ T cells from blood. The receptors derive from a woman aged 25 to 39 with type 1 diabetes. Each CDR3 is given with its conserved first and last residue. D genes are given only for firm matches. A clone size is listed for some rows: how often the clone was seen (once, few, many), or a class if it is expanded.

CDR3nt: TGTGCCAGCTATGGGGCCGCTGCAACTAATGAAAAACTGTTTTTT; CDR3aa: CASYGAAATNEKLFF; d_gene: .; j_gene: TRBJ1-4; abundance: few; v_gene: TRBV28
CDR3nt: TGTGCCAGCAGCTTGGGGTCAGCTAGGCAAGAGACCCAGTACTTC; CDR3aa: CASSLGSARQETQYF; d_gene: .; j_gene: TRBJ2-5; abundance: .; v_gene: TRBV5-5
CDR3nt: TGCGCCAGCAGCAATCTAGGGGGCAGCTATGGCTACACCTTC; CDR3aa: CASSNLGGSYGYTF; d_gene: TRBD1; j_gene: TRBJ1-2; abundance: .; v_gene: TRBV5-1
CDR3nt: TGCAGTGCTGGTCGAGATCCGCAGTATTTT; CDR3aa: CSAGRDPQYF; d_gene: .; j_gene: TRBJ2-3; abundance: .; v_gene: TRBV20-1
CDR3nt: TGCGCCAGCAGCTTTGGCTCAGGAGAGACCCAGTACTTC; CDR3aa: CASSFGSGETQYF; d_gene: .; j_gene: TRBJ2-5; abundance: few; v_gene: TRBV5-1
CDR3nt: TGTGCCAGCAGCTTGGGGGCCTTGGAGGGTCCTAACTATGGCTACACCTTC; CDR3aa: CASSLGALEGPNYGYTF; d_gene: .; j_gene: TRBJ1-2; abundance: few; v_gene: TRBV5-4
CDR3nt: TGTGCCAGCAGCCGGAGCGGGAGTGCGGCCGATACGCAGTATTTT; CDR3aa: CASSRSGSAADTQYF; d_gene: TRBD2; j_gene: TRBJ2-3; abundance: few; v_gene: TRBV5-4
CDR3nt: TGTGCCAGCTCACCACCAGGACAGGGGGAACACACTGAAGCTTTCTTT; CDR3aa: CASSPPGQGEHTEAFF; d_gene: TRBD1; j_gene: TRBJ1-1; abundance: .; v_gene: TRBV18
CDR3nt: TGTGCCTGGAGTGAATACTACGAGCAGTACTTC; CDR3aa: CAWSEYYEQYF; d_gene: .; j_gene: TRBJ2-7; abundance: .; v_gene: TRBV30
CDR3nt: TGTGCCAGCAGCCCAAGGCCCCAGGGATCACAGGGCTACACCTTC; CDR3aa: CASSPRPQGSQGYTF; d_gene: .; j_gene: TRBJ1-2; abundance: .; v_gene: TRBV7-2
CDR3nt: TGTGCCAGCAGTTCCGGACAGGTTGGAAACACCATATATTTT; CDR3aa: CASSSGQVGNTIYF; d_gene: TRBD1; j_gene: TRBJ1-3; abundance: .; v_gene: TRBV6-6
CDR3nt: TGTGCCAGCCGAGTCCAGGAACGCTACAATGAGCAGTTCTTC; CDR3aa: CASRVQERYNEQFF; d_gene: .; j_gene: TRBJ2-1; abundance: few; v_gene: TRBV6-6
CDR3nt: TGTGCCACCAGCGAGACGAGAGGGCAGTTCTTC; CDR3aa: CATSETRGQFF; d_gene: .; j_gene: TRBJ2-1; abundance: .; v_gene: TRBV15
CDR3nt: TGTGCCAGCAGCTTAATAGCGGGGGGGACCGAGCAGTACTTC; CDR3aa: CASSLIAGGTEQYF; d_gene: TRBD2; j_gene: TRBJ2-7; abundance: few; v_gene: TRBV7-9
CDR3nt: TGTGCCAGCAGCCCGTCTCTTAGCTTGGGTGAGACCCAGTACTTC; CDR3aa: CASSPSLSLGETQYF; d_gene: .; j_gene: TRBJ2-5; abundance: few; v_gene: TRBV5-4
CDR3nt: TGCAGTACCTCCAGGGGCTACGAGCAGTACTTC; CDR3aa: CSTSRGYEQYF; d_gene: .; j_gene: TRBJ2-7; abundance: .; v_gene: TRBV20-1
CDR3nt: TGTGCCAGCAGTTTCCGGACAGGGGGAATCACAGATACGCAGTATTTT; CDR3aa: CASSFRTGGITDTQYF; d_gene: TRBD1; j_gene: TRBJ2-3; abundance: .; v_gene: TRBV6-5
CDR3nt: TGCAGCGTTGCATTCCGGGAGGGCACAGATACGCAGTATTTT; CDR3aa: CSVAFREGTDTQYF; d_gene: TRBD2; j_gene: TRBJ2-3; abundance: few; v_gene: TRBV29-1
CDR3nt: TGCGCCAGCACTCTGGCCGGGACAGGCCCCCCTTACACCTTC; CDR3aa: CASTLAGTGPPYTF; d_gene: TRBD1; j_gene: TRBJ1-2; abundance: few; v_gene: TRBV5-1
CDR3nt: TGCGCCAGCAGCCCCGACTTGACGACAGGGCTCTCTGGAAACACCATATATTTT; CDR3aa: CASSPDLTTGLSGNTIYF; d_gene: TRBD1; j_gene: TRBJ1-3; abundance: .; v_gene: TRBV5-1
CDR3nt: TGTGCCAGCACCGTCTCGGGACAAGCCTGGGATGAGCAGTTCTTC; CDR3aa: CASTVSGQAWDEQFF; d_gene: .; j_gene: TRBJ2-1; abundance: few; v_gene: TRBV27
CDR3nt: TGTGCTAGCAGCTTAACAGTGAACACTGAAGCTTTCTTT; CDR3aa: CASSLTVNTEAFF; d_gene: .; j_gene: TRBJ1-1; abundance: .; v_gene: TRBV7-7
CDR3nt: TGTGCCAGCACCGGGACTACCCTCTCTCTCTACGAGCAGTACTTC; CDR3aa: CASTGTTLSLYEQYF; d_gene: TRBD2; j_gene: TRBJ2-7; abundance: .; v_gene: TRBV6-7
CDR3nt: TGTGCCAGCAGCTCCGGGACAGAGCAAAACTATGGCTACACCTTC; CDR3aa: CASSSGTEQNYGYTF; d_gene: TRBD1; j_gene: TRBJ1-2; abundance: few; v_gene: TRBV5-6